These 14 T cell receptor beta chains share one sample of origin, sequenced in a study of patients and donors after allogeneic stem cell transplantation. TCRdb reanalysed the RT-PCR reads using MiXCR and keeps one entry per CDR3 protein. The profile covers a few hundred thousand distinct CDR3 sequences, with more than 35% appearing a single time and around 10% taken by the ten largest. The specimen sequenced was blood, either unsorted or a sorted T cell fraction (not recorded which). The receptors shown here come from a human donor who was either an allogeneic HSCT recipient or a stem cell or donor lymphocyte infusion donor (not recorded which). It is not recorded whose cells these are; they may come from a transplant donor.

CDR3 in amino acids: CASSMSGGISYEQYF. The CDR3 bases are TGTGCCAGTAGTATGTCGGGGGGGATCTCCTACGAGCAGTACTTC. The chain has TRBV19 and TRBJ2-7, with 8 positions matching TRBD2. V lost 3 bases to trimming and J lost 0 bases; unmatched junction nucleotides: 4. The CDR3 runs to 15 residues. Germline V gene data show CDR1 as LNHDA and CDR2 as SQIVND (reference sequence).

The rearrangement joins TRBV4-1 to TRBJ2-3; TRBD2 aligns across 12 bases. CDR3 length: 18 amino acids. Looked up from germline, CDR1 is MGHRA and CDR2 is YSYEKL. V lost 1 base to trimming and J lost 4 bases; unmatched junction nucleotides: 9. CDR3 loop: CASSQGRGRTSGADTQYF. The CDR3, as DNA: TGCGCCAGCAGCCAAGGGCGAGGGCGGACTAGCGGGGCAGATACGCAGTATTTT.

This clonotype has more than one count but fewer than ten. This rearrangement joins TRBV28 to TRBJ1-1; D is unresolved. V dropped 6 bases and J dropped 3 bases, with 14 bases sitting between them. Germline values: CDR1 MDHEN, CDR2 SYDVKM. CDR3 size: 14 residues. CDR3 in amino acids: CASSSDDRDTEAFF. The CDR3 DNA follows: TGTGCCAGCAGCTCTGACGATAGGGACACTGAAGCTTTCTTT.

The chain combines TRBV12-3 or TRBV12-4 with TRBJ1-4; a weak D match, TRBD1 (6 bases). The V gene lost 8 bases and the J gene lost 0 bases, with 16 bases spanning the gap. The CDR3 is 16 residues long. CDR3 sequence reads: CASRGGGSATNEKLFF. DNA for the CDR3: TGTGCCAGCCGAGGGGGGGGCTCTGCAACTAATGAAAAACTGTTTTTT.

The rearrangement uses TRBV15 and TRBJ1-5; TRBD1 matches 7 bases. The V gene end was trimmed by 11 bases and the J gene end by 6 bases; junction bases not matched to a gene: 13. CDR1 and CDR2 (germline): LNHNV, YYDKDF (reference sequence). The CDR3 contains 14 residues. The CDR3 region has the DNA TGTGCCCCCCGAGTAGGCAGGGACAGTCAGCCCCAGCATTTT. Protein: CAPRVGRDSQPQHF.

This chain connects TRBV7-9 to TRBJ1-1, with D hard to call. CDR1 is SEHNR and CDR2 is FQNEAQ in the germline V gene (reference sequence). CDR3 length equals 13 residues. V was trimmed by 5 bases and J by 6 bases, leaving 13 bases between them. CDR3 sequence (DNA): TGTGCCAGCAGCCAGACCGCTGGGCCTGAAGCTTTCTTT. This codes for CASSQTAGPEAFF.

The chain carries TRBV7-8 and TRBJ1-2; 9 nucleotides agree with TRBD1. The CDR3 has 14 amino acids. The V segment lost 5 bases and the J segment 5 bases; nucleotides outside the gene matches: 6. Germline V lookup: CDR1 SGHVS, CDR2 FQNEAQ. CDR3 amino acids: CASSQDRGRYGYTF. Here the CDR3 DNA reads TGTGCCAGCAGCCAGGACAGGGGCCGATATGGCTACACCTTC.

This clonotype was counted a few times. This rearrangement joins TRBV7-6 to TRBJ1-4; the D gene is possibly TRBD1 (5 bases). Trimming removed 2 bases at V and 5 bases at J, with 9 bases between. This CDR3 comprises 14 residues. Per the germline V gene, CDR1 is SGHVS and CDR2 is FNYEAQ. The chain's CDR3 is CASSLSAGNEKLFF. CDR3 coding DNA: TGTGCCAGCAGCTTATCAGCAGGGAATGAAAAACTGTTTTTT.

The V gene is TRBV5-1, the J gene TRBJ2-3, with a possible D match to TRBD1 (5 bases). The CDR3 extends over 16 amino acids. V was shortened by 1 base and J by 4 bases, with 16 bases between the two germline ends. Germline assignment: CDR1 SGHRS and CDR2 YFSETQ. The CDR3 sequence: CASSLRGPTQADTQYF. The CDR3 DNA follows: TGCGCCAGCAGCTTGAGGGGCCCGACCCAGGCAGATACGCAGTATTTT.

This clonotype was seen a few times. The J gene is TRBJ1-1, the V gene TRBV30; possibly TRBD1 for D (5 bases). Trimming left V 5 bases short and J 4 bases short, with 5 bases between. The CDR3 totals 10 residues. The germline CDR1 and CDR2 sequences are GTSNPN and SVGIG (reference sequence). CDR3 nucleotides: TGTGCCTGGGGGGGCACTGAAGCTTTCTTT. This codes for CAWGGTEAFF.

J is TRBJ2-7 and V is TRBV27; a possible D gene is TRBD1 (5 bases). Germline CDR1 and CDR2: MNHEY and SMNVEV (reference sequence). Trimming pared 3 bases from V and 2 bases from J, leaving 20 bases between. CDR3 length equals 17 residues. The CDR3 spells CASSFLVGQVGPYEQYF. The CDR3 DNA reads as TGTGCCAGCAGTTTCTTGGTGGGGCAGGTCGGCCCCTACGAGCAGTACTTC.

This chain uses TRBV18 with TRBJ2-7, with 7 bases lining up with TRBD1. Germline CDR1 is KGHSH and CDR2 is LQKENI. The CDR3 length is 13 residues. With V trimmed by 3 bases and J by 5 bases, 4 bases remained unmatched. CDR3 sequence reads: CASSPQQGNEQYF. The CDR3, as DNA: TGTGCCAGCTCACCTCAACAGGGGAACGAGCAGTACTTC.

The chain recombines TRBV4-3 with TRBJ1-4; D unresolved. This CDR3 is 16 amino acids long. Trimming shortened V by 1 base and J by 0 bases, and 9 bases separated the two germline ends. The germline CDR1 and CDR2 sequences are LGHNA and YSLEER. CDR3 bases: TGCGCCAGCAGCCAAGGGGCAAGGGCAACTAATGAAAAACTGTTTTTT. This translates into CASSQGARATNEKLFF.

The rearrangement links TRBV12-3 or TRBV12-4 to TRBJ2-5, with TRBD2 identical over 8 bases. The CDR3 contains 13 residues. The ends lost 4 bases at V and 3 bases at J; junction bases unmatched: 1. CDR3 nucleotide sequence: TGTGCCAGCAGTTCGACTAGCGAAGAGACCCAGTACTTC. Translated: CASSSTSEETQYF.